A selection of T cell receptor beta chains follows, all from one sample in a study of T cell clones after liver transplantation. The assay was immunoSEQ multiplex PCR, and TCRdb's table has in-frame clones only and misses some. The table includes about 50,000 clones, over 55% detected once. Specimen: CD4+ T cells from blood, collected around 54 months after liver transplant. The receptors stem from a human patient who received a liver transplant. The graft donor may be the source of some T cells. CDR3s include the opening cysteine and the closing phenylalanine or tryptophan. Each record gives: D gene, clone size, V gene, J gene, CDR3 protein, CDR3 DNA. The D gene is left open where the match is weak. Clone size is not always given. Where it is, it says once, few, many or a class for expanded clones.

d_call: TRBD1; clone_size: -; v_call: TRBV6-6; j_call: TRBJ1-4; cdr3_aa: CASRETGKIEKLFF; cdr3_nt: TGTGCCAGCAGGGAGACAGGGAAGATTGAAAAACTGTTTTTT
d_call: -; clone_size: -; v_call: TRBV15; j_call: TRBJ2-5; cdr3_aa: CATSRDDWAAETQYF; cdr3_nt: TGTGCCACCAGCAGAGACGACTGGGCCGCGGAGACCCAGTACTTC
d_call: TRBD1; clone_size: few; v_call: TRBV29-1; j_call: TRBJ1-5; cdr3_aa: CSVVHRGYSNQPQHF; cdr3_nt: TGCAGCGTTGTTCACAGGGGATATAGCAATCAGCCCCAGCATTTT
d_call: TRBD1; clone_size: many; v_call: TRBV11-2; j_call: TRBJ2-1; cdr3_aa: CASSPRTGGSYNEQFF; cdr3_nt: TGTGCCAGCAGCCCCCGGACAGGAGGCTCCTACAATGAGCAGTTCTTC
d_call: -; clone_size: few; v_call: TRBV4-1; j_call: TRBJ1-1; cdr3_aa: CASSQDRGTEAFF; cdr3_nt: TGCGCCAGCAGCCAAGACCGGGGAACGGAAGCTTTCTTT
d_call: TRBD2; clone_size: few; v_call: TRBV7-9; j_call: TRBJ2-7; cdr3_aa: CASSSPTGLARKQYF; cdr3_nt: TGTGCCAGCAGCTCTCCTACCGGACTAGCGAGGAAGCAGTACTTC
d_call: TRBD2; clone_size: -; v_call: TRBV2; j_call: TRBJ2-7; cdr3_aa: CASRMAGGIYEQYF; cdr3_nt: TGTGCGAGCAGGATGGCGGGGGGGATTTACGAGCAGTACTTC
d_call: TRBD1; clone_size: -; v_call: TRBV5-1; j_call: TRBJ1-4; cdr3_aa: CASSADRDRGGEKLFF; cdr3_nt: TGCGCCAGCAGCGCAGACCGGGACAGGGGTGGTGAAAAACTGTTTTTT
d_call: TRBD1; clone_size: -; v_call: TRBV19; j_call: TRBJ2-3; cdr3_aa: CASSIGGPYF; cdr3_nt: TGTGCCAGTAGCATAGGGGGCCCGTATTTT
d_call: -; clone_size: -; v_call: TRBV27; j_call: TRBJ1-6; cdr3_aa: CASSPAYNSPLHF; cdr3_nt: TGTGCCAGCAGTCCCGCCTATAATTCACCCCTCCACTTT
d_call: -; clone_size: -; v_call: TRBV9; j_call: TRBJ2-5; cdr3_aa: CASSVGPLRQETQYF; cdr3_nt: TGTGCCAGCAGCGTAGGTCCTCTCCGACAAGAGACCCAGTACTTC
d_call: TRBD1; clone_size: -; v_call: TRBV14; j_call: TRBJ1-4; cdr3_aa: CASSHGTGQKLFF; cdr3_nt: TGTGCCAGCAGTCATGGGACAGGGCAAAAACTGTTTTTT
d_call: TRBD1; clone_size: -; v_call: TRBV4-2; j_call: TRBJ1-6; cdr3_aa: CASSRGQPSSYNSPLHF; cdr3_nt: TGTGCCAGCAGCCGGGGACAGCCGAGCTCCTATAATTCACCCCTCCACTTT
d_call: -; clone_size: -; v_call: TRBV7-2; j_call: TRBJ1-6; cdr3_aa: CASSTVSSYNSPLHF; cdr3_nt: TGTGCCAGCTCGACGGTGAGCTCCTATAATTCACCCCTCCACTTT
d_call: -; clone_size: few; v_call: TRBV7-9; j_call: TRBJ2-7; cdr3_aa: CASSLGSSEQYF; cdr3_nt: TGTGCCAGCAGCTTGGGGTCCAGCGAGCAGTACTTC
d_call: -; clone_size: -; v_call: TRBV27; j_call: TRBJ2-4; cdr3_aa: CASSFLGGDPNLAKNIQYF; cdr3_nt: TGTGCCAGCAGTTTTCTGGGCGGAGATCCGAATCTAGCCAAAAACATTCAGTACTTC
d_call: TRBD2; clone_size: few; v_call: TRBV10-3; j_call: TRBJ2-2; cdr3_aa: CAISESGLVDTGELFF; cdr3_nt: TGTGCCATCAGTGAGTCGGGACTAGTTGACACCGGGGAGCTGTTTTTT
d_call: TRBD1; clone_size: -; v_call: TRBV7-9; j_call: TRBJ2-6; cdr3_aa: CASSLARGTASGANVLTF; cdr3_nt: TGTGCCAGCAGCTTAGCGCGAGGGACAGCTTCTGGGGCCAACGTCCTGACTTTC
d_call: -; clone_size: -; v_call: TRBV20-1; j_call: TRBJ1-1; cdr3_aa: CRRQRNTEAFF; cdr3_nt: TGCAGGAGGCAGAGGAACACTGAAGCTTTCTTT
d_call: -; clone_size: -; v_call: TRBV9; j_call: TRBJ2-2; cdr3_aa: CASSVVDGRNTGELFF; cdr3_nt: TGTGCCAGCAGCGTAGTCGACGGAAGGAACACCGGGGAGCTGTTTTTT
d_call: -; clone_size: -; v_call: TRBV7-9; j_call: TRBJ1-1; cdr3_aa: CASSSHLGQKAFF; cdr3_nt: TGTGCCAGCAGCTCCCACCTAGGGCAGAAAGCTTTCTTT
d_call: -; clone_size: -; v_call: TRBV2; j_call: TRBJ2-1; cdr3_aa: CASSEGDEQFF; cdr3_nt: TGTGCCAGCAGTGAAGGAGATGAGCAGTTCTTC
d_call: TRBD2; clone_size: -; v_call: TRBV7-6; j_call: TRBJ2-3; cdr3_aa: CASSPPSGGADTQYF; cdr3_nt: TGTGCCAGCAGCCCCCCTAGCGGGGGGGCAGATACGCAGTATTTT
d_call: TRBD1; clone_size: -; v_call: TRBV28; j_call: TRBJ1-1; cdr3_aa: CASSFPGQGARGAFF; cdr3_nt: TGTGCCAGCAGTTTCCCGGGACAGGGGGCGCGAGGCGCTTTCTTT
d_call: TRBD2; clone_size: -; v_call: TRBV7-2; j_call: TRBJ2-2; cdr3_aa: CASSLGRGDTGELFF; cdr3_nt: TGTGCCAGCAGCTTAGGTCGGGGGGACACCGGGGAGCTGTTTTTT
d_call: -; clone_size: -; v_call: TRBV2; j_call: TRBJ1-1; cdr3_aa: CASSVQTNTEAFF; cdr3_nt: TGTGCCAGCAGCGTACAGACGAACACTGAAGCTTTCTTT
d_call: TRBD1; clone_size: few; v_call: TRBV5-6; j_call: TRBJ2-7; cdr3_aa: CASTTRGRLGEQYF; cdr3_nt: TGTGCCAGCACTACCAGGGGGCGCTTAGGGGAGCAGTACTTC
d_call: -; clone_size: -; v_call: TRBV10-3; j_call: TRBJ1-5; cdr3_aa: CAISEDEGGRPQHF; cdr3_nt: TGTGCCATCAGTGAAGATGAGGGGGGAAGGCCCCAGCATTTT
d_call: TRBD1; clone_size: -; v_call: TRBV11-2; j_call: TRBJ1-1; cdr3_aa: CASSSLRGHTEAFF; cdr3_nt: TGTGCCAGCAGCTCCTTGAGGGGGCACACTGAAGCTTTCTTT
d_call: -; clone_size: once; v_call: TRBV15; j_call: TRBJ1-1; cdr3_aa: CATSRDPSRYQNTEAFF; cdr3_nt: TGTGCCACCAGCAGAGACCCAAGCCGATATCAGAACACTGAAGCTTTCTTT
d_call: -; clone_size: -; v_call: TRBV6-1; j_call: TRBJ2-3; cdr3_aa: CASSAAASTDTQYF; cdr3_nt: TGTGCCAGCAGTGCCGCCGCCAGCACAGATACGCAGTATTTT
d_call: TRBD2; clone_size: few; v_call: TRBV2; j_call: TRBJ2-1; cdr3_aa: CASSDPSGGSYEQFF; cdr3_nt: TGTGCCAGCAGTGATCCTAGCGGGGGATCCTATGAGCAGTTCTTC
d_call: -; clone_size: few; v_call: TRBV27; j_call: TRBJ1-2; cdr3_aa: CASRGQAGNYGYTF; cdr3_nt: TGTGCCAGCCGCGGGCAGGCGGGCAACTATGGCTACACCTTC
d_call: TRBD2; clone_size: few; v_call: TRBV15; j_call: TRBJ2-1; cdr3_aa: CATSREGPLAGVNEQFF; cdr3_nt: TGTGCCACCAGCAGAGAAGGACCCCTAGCGGGGGTAAATGAGCAGTTCTTC
d_call: -; clone_size: -; v_call: TRBV7-9; j_call: TRBJ1-1; cdr3_aa: CASSLDFQGSREKAFF; cdr3_nt: TGTGCCAGCAGCTTAGACTTTCAGGGGTCCCGAGAAAAAGCTTTCTTT
d_call: -; clone_size: -; v_call: TRBV7-8; j_call: TRBJ2-4; cdr3_aa: CASSIGGGGTSFQYF; cdr3_nt: TGTGCCAGCAGCATAGGGGGCGGGGGAACTTCCTTTCAGTACTTC
d_call: TRBD1; clone_size: few; v_call: TRBV28; j_call: TRBJ1-2; cdr3_aa: CASSRTGSGYTF; cdr3_nt: TGTGCCAGCAGTAGGACAGGGAGCGGCTACACCTTC
d_call: -; clone_size: few; v_call: TRBV6-1; j_call: TRBJ2-7; cdr3_aa: CASAKDALSSYEQYF; cdr3_nt: TGTGCCAGCGCGAAGGACGCCCTGAGCTCCTACGAGCAGTACTTC
d_call: TRBD1; clone_size: -; v_call: TRBV27; j_call: TRBJ2-7; cdr3_aa: CASSPLGTGYEQYF; cdr3_nt: TGTGCCAGCAGTCCCCTCGGGACAGGTTACGAGCAGTACTTC
d_call: TRBD2; clone_size: -; v_call: TRBV15; j_call: TRBJ2-3; cdr3_aa: CATSRGLAGSTDTQYF; cdr3_nt: TGTGCCACCAGCAGAGGACTAGCGGGGAGCACAGATACGCAGTATTTT
d_call: -; clone_size: few; v_call: TRBV28; j_call: TRBJ2-7; cdr3_aa: CASSLRRQGTSYEQYF; cdr3_nt: TGTGCCAGCAGTTTACGTCGGCAGGGGACATCCTACGAGCAGTACTTC
d_call: -; clone_size: -; v_call: TRBV6-5; j_call: TRBJ1-2; cdr3_aa: CASSRTLRGNYGYTF; cdr3_nt: TGTGCCAGCAGCCGGACACTACGGGGGAACTATGGCTACACCTTC
d_call: -; clone_size: -; v_call: TRBV19; j_call: TRBJ1-1; cdr3_aa: CASGRGLRTEAFF; cdr3_nt: TGTGCCAGTGGCAGGGGCCTTAGGACTGAAGCTTTCTTT
d_call: -; clone_size: -; v_call: TRBV6-1; j_call: TRBJ2-2; cdr3_aa: CASSEASLGVTGELFF; cdr3_nt: TGTGCCAGCAGTGAAGCGAGCCTAGGCGTCACCGGGGAGCTGTTTTTT
d_call: TRBD1; clone_size: -; v_call: TRBV28; j_call: TRBJ2-7; cdr3_aa: CASSAGTGSYEQYF; cdr3_nt: TGTGCCAGCAGTGCCGGGACAGGATCCTACGAGCAGTACTTC
d_call: TRBD2; clone_size: once; v_call: TRBV18; j_call: TRBJ2-3; cdr3_aa: CASSPLAGGSDTQYF; cdr3_nt: TGTGCCAGCTCACCCCTAGCGGGGGGATCAGATACGCAGTATTTT